Below are 10 T cell receptor beta chains sequenced from a single sample in a study of T cells in women clearing cervical HPV infection (dated by TCRdb to 2017 to 2018). Library prep was done by the immunoSEQ multiplex PCR assay. Sourced from immuneACCESS, this table was stored by TCRdb with only in-frame sequences that have V and J called. A share of the clones is absent; for the studies checked, an unresolved V gene accounts for under half, and the remainder has no known explanation. The sample's own table lists approximately 16,000 clones. The ten largest clones take up roughly a tenth of the sample. Specimen: blood buffy coat. These receptors originate from a woman between 18 and 70 years old with a cervical HPV16 infection that either progressed to CIN3+ or cleared (not recorded which).

To note about this clone: Read sequence stops 3 residues before the CDR3 end, and the germline J gene provides the missing end. V and J are TRBV18 and TRBJ2-3, with a weak D call TRBD1 (5 bases). In germline, CDR1 is KGHSH, CDR2 LQKENI. This CDR3 is 15 amino acids long. The CDR3 sequence is CASSPPRTEPGTQYF. Partial CDR3 DNA: TGTGCCAGCTCACCACCCCGGACGGAGCCAGGGACG.

Turning to this clone: Coverage ceases 3 residues before the CDR3 finishes, and the germline J gene fills in the end. The gene calls are TRBV19 and TRBJ1-5, with 9 bases aligning to TRBD1. CDR3 length: 17 amino acids. Losses at the gene ends were 7 bases for V and 2 bases for J; bases not matched to a gene: 12. Germline lookup yields CDR1 LNHDA and CDR2 SQIVND (reference sequence). The DNA read from the CDR3 is TGTGCCAGTACTAATATCCGGGACAGGGTCGGCAATCAGCCC. Translated, it gives CASTNIRDRVGNQP. The complete CDR3 reads CASTNIRDRVGNQPQHF. Together with reference TRBV19 and TRBJ1-5, the CDR3 gives the full variable domain: DGGITQSPKYLFRKEGQNVTLSCEQNLNHDAMYWYRQDPGQGLRLIYYSQIVNDFQKGDIAEGYSVSREKKESFPLTVTSAQKNPTAFYLCASTNIRDRVGNQPQHFGDGTRLSIL.

As concerns this clone: The read ends 3 residues shy of where the CDR3 ends; the end is completed using the germline J gene. J is TRBJ1-2 and V is TRBV5-1, with TRBD1 identical over 9 bases. Unmatched junction bases numbered 5, after V lost 4 bases and J lost 7 bases. Germline-derived CDR1 and CDR2 are SGHRS and YFSETQ. This CDR3 has 13 amino acids. CDR3: CASSATGGSGYTF. The CDR3 bases that were read are TGCGCCAGCAGCGCAACAGGGGGCTCTGGC.

Worth noting for this clone: Read data end 3 residues before the CDR3 end; the end is taken from the germline J gene. This chain connects TRBV6-2 or TRBV6-3 to TRBJ1-2; D is uncertain. The CDR3 is 12 residues long. In germline, CDR1 is MNHEY, CDR2 SVGEGT. The part of the CDR3 DNA that was read is TGTGCCAGCAGTTACTTTGACTACGAC. Its protein product is CASSYFDYD. The whole CDR3 is CASSYFDYDYTF.

With respect to this clone: The missing CDR3 end, 3 residues past where the read stops, is filled in from the germline J gene. The chain couples TRBV12-3 or TRBV12-4 to TRBJ2-5, with D possibly being TRBD2 (6 bases). V lost 4 bases and J lost 5, with 23 bases in between. This CDR3 contains 17 residues. The CDR3 is CASSYPWGESEGETQYF. The CDR3 bases that were read are TGTGCCAGCAGTTACCCTTGGGGGGAGAGCGAGGGGGAGACC.

Concerning this clone itself: Sequence at one end of the junction differs from germline and may be a read error. Coverage ceases 3 residues before the CDR3 finishes, and the germline J gene fills in the end. This sequence joins TRBV7-7 and TRBJ2-5; TRBD2 matches 9 bases. This CDR3 has 18 amino acids. The V gene's germline CDR1 is SSHAT and CDR2 FNYEAQ (reference sequence). This CDR3 reads CASSFHIAGDGEEETQYF. CDR3 DNA, as far as it was read: TGTGCTAGCAGCTTCCACATAGCGGGAGATGGGGAAGAAGAGACC.

Concerning this clone: Read data end 3 residues before the CDR3 end; the end is taken from the germline J gene. The chain employs TRBV29-1 and TRBJ1-1, with D possibly matching TRBD1 (6 bases). Trimming removed 6 bases at V and 4 bases at J, with 15 bases between. The CDR3 covers 13 residues. From germline, CDR1 is SQVTM and CDR2 ANQGSEA. The CDR3 sequence: CSVKGGAATEAFF. Incomplete CDR3 DNA: TGCAGCGTGAAGGGGGGGGCGGCCACTGAA.

As regards this clone: The CDR3 end lies 3 residues beyond the end of the read and is filled in from the germline J gene. The chain has TRBV5-4 and TRBJ2-7; D remains unclear. This CDR3 has 13 amino acids. Germline V gene sequence: CDR1 SGHNT, CDR2 YYREEE (reference sequence). Trimming took 0 bases from V and 4 from J, leaving 8 bases between them. The sequenced part of the CDR3 DNA is TGTGCCAGCAGCTTGGTACTGAATTACGAG. It is translated as CASSLVLNYE. The CDR3 in its entirety is CASSLVLNYEQYF.

In the case of this clone: Read coverage stops 3 residues before the CDR3 terminus; the germline J gene supplies the remainder. The chain uses TRBV19 and TRBJ2-3, with 8 bases that match TRBD1. The CDR3 length is 13 residues. Germline V CDR1 and CDR2: LNHDA, SQIVND (reference sequence). The CDR3 here is CASSRQGFQPQYF. The CDR3 DNA, read in part, is TGTGCCAGTAGCCGACAGGGGTTCCAGCCG.

Concerning this clone itself: Sequencing ends 3 residues short of the CDR3 end; the germline J gene provides the rest. The chain carries TRBV5-1 and TRBJ2-7; TRBD1 might be the D (6 bases). CDR3 length: 16 amino acids. Germline lookup yields CDR1 SGHRS and CDR2 YFSETQ. Trimming took 0 bases from V and 0 from J, leaving 13 bases between them. The sequenced CDR3 bases are TGCGCCAGCAGCTTGGCCAACCAGGGGAGCTCCTACGAG. Protein: CASSLANQGSSYE. In full, the CDR3 reads CASSLANQGSSYEQYF.